The text below deals with one T cell receptor (beta chain). Which antigen it targets is not known. Counted from cysteine to phenylalanine, this CDR3 has 16 amino acids. DNA is not recorded here. Based on the germline V gene, the CDR1 and CDR2 sequences are KGHSH and LQKENI. These reads were obtained on an Illumina HiSeq 2000. The TCR beta cDNA libraries were made using 5'RACE template switching, a step that added both a universal primer site and unique molecular identifiers. Synthesis of cDNA was primed from the TCR beta constant segment and was followed by two consecutive PCR amplification steps. Per the original workflow: MIGEC handled demultiplexing of the reads and grouping by UMI, while MiTCR was used to assemble and quantify clonotypes. To exclude erroneous sequences, any TCR cDNA sequence not supported by at least two reads was discarded. Downstream repertoire analysis used the tcR package, and clonotypes were matched across fractions by CDR3 nucleotide sequence plus V segment. VDJmatch was used to annotate antigen specificity against VDJdb, with one amino acid substitution allowed in CDR3. TCRdb reprocessed the sequencing reads and holds a single record per CDR3 protein sequence, with no DNA. None of the V and J calls come from the authors' own analysis; TCRdb made them. In this sample's table one finds some 450,000 distinct CDR3 sequences. The ten largest clones represent approximately 7% of the sample.

The data stem from a study of T cells expressing NK-cell markers (dated by TCRdb to 2020 to 2022). Background for the entire study: Under ten donors provided sorted CD3+CD56+NKG2C+, CD3+CD56+NKG2C- and CD3+CD56-NKG2C+ T-cell subsets, whose TCR beta-chain repertoires were profiled. Illumina HiSeq 2000/2500, MiSeq or NextSeq was used to sequence libraries as 2 x 150 bp reads. Among the eight sequenced donors, only one was HCMV-seronegative, while the other seven were HCMV-seropositive. The study sequenced eight donors, all healthy volunteers chosen at random: three men and five women. The paper's findings and limits, for the study overall: Those dominant clonotypes were again the most abundant among CD3+CD56-NKG2C+ cells in a handful of donors, at about 28.3-60.1%. In 6 or 7 donors, the dominant CD3+CD56+NKG2C+ clonotypes ranked among the top 10 CD8+ clonotypes, making up about 1.0-8% of CD8+ T cells. Whether the expanded NKG2C-expressing T cell clones were specific for HCMV antigens remained unclear.

A commercial ELISA kit detecting HCMV-specific IgG in serum was used to determine HCMV serostatus. Peripheral blood mononuclear cells were isolated from blood by Ficoll density gradient centrifugation. The sequenced sample consisted of blood T cells: a sorted CD56 or NKG2C T cell subset, CD4+ or CD8+ T cells, or bulk PBMC T cells (not recorded which). This clonotype was obtained from a woman aged 18 to 75 in good health. The sequence joins TRBV18 to TRBJ2-5; TCRdb's D call, TRBD2, is unchecked because there is no DNA. For the CDR3, the sequence is CASSKKTSGDQETQYF.